This entry features one T cell receptor beta chain sequence. The sample is drawn from a study of blood T cell repertoires in COVID-19. Overall study context: Whether acute or convalescent, the COVID-19 samples came from the United States, Italy and Spain. In each case, the material was cDNA or gDNA derived from T cells, B-cell-depleted T cells, or PBMCs.

In the original analysis: Reference gene primers were amplified, and this amplification served to estimate nucleated cell counts. Produced via immunoSEQ multiplex PCR; TCRdb's table is partial and in-frame only. For V, J and clone size, that table is used; D and trimming come from the DNA. Seen here are some 120,000 clones, approximately 84% observed once, and the top ten hold less than 8%. This CDR3 spans 14 amino acids. V trimming: 6 bases; J trimming: 3 bases; junction bases outside the gene matches: 4. CDR1 and CDR2 from the germline V gene are SGHTA and FQGTGA. This TCR came from a man in his sixties or seventies with active or convalescent COVID-19. This chain uses TRBV7-3 with TRBJ2-3; 9 bases fit TRBD1. Material: peripheral blood. Here the CDR3 DNA reads TGTGCCAGCAGTAGGGGACAGGGTACAGATACGCAGTATTTT. It is translated as CASSRGQGTDTQYF.